These T cell receptor beta chains were read from a single sample in a study of cytomegalovirus exposure and HLA in healthy donors. Assay: immunoSEQ multiplex PCR; the TCRdb copy retains only in-frame clones and omits some. The table includes about 170,000 clones, approximately 86% detected once. Sequenced sample: PBMCs. The receptor source for this set is a male donor in good health and CMV-seronegative. The CDR3 runs from the conserved cysteine through the conserved F or W. Fields, in order: D gene, J gene, V gene, CDR3 protein. A D gene is named only where the DNA matches it firmly.

>TRBD2|TRBJ2-3|TRBV30
CAWTQGLAGGPTDTQYF
>-|TRBJ2-4|TRBV7-2
CASSKRDIQYF
>TRBD1|TRBJ2-2|TRBV5-1
CASGTGFIGELFF
>TRBD2|TRBJ2-7|TRBV18
CASSPTAASGSRLGYEQYF
>-|TRBJ1-6|TRBV28
CASSLPGAGFSPLHF
>TRBD2|TRBJ2-7|TRBV7-6
CASSLVAGEDNYEQYF
>-|TRBJ2-7|TRBV5-1
CASSMNPWQGRGEQYF
>TRBD1|TRBJ1-1|TRBV6-5
CASSTGGRNTEAFF
>-|TRBJ1-1|TRBV9
CASSVLGRGTEAFF
>TRBD2|TRBJ2-3|TRBV5-1
CASSFPSKLAGGQSTVDTQYF
>-|TRBJ2-3|TRBV7-3
CASSLRWGDRLDTQYF
>TRBD2|TRBJ2-5|TRBV7-6
CASSLVSGGAGETQYF
>-|TRBJ1-5|TRBV27
CASSPNLGDQPQHF
>-|TRBJ2-1|TRBV28
CACSLDYNEQFF
>TRBD1|TRBJ1-1|TRBV27
CASNRTGERRKTEAFF
>-|TRBJ2-7|TRBV20-1
CSASDSVRQYF
>-|TRBJ1-2|TRBV7-9
CSSSLDRTDFANYGYTF
>TRBD1|TRBJ1-6|TRBV6-1
CASSEALLQGSSYNSPLHF
>-|TRBJ2-2|TRBV6-6
CASRPDRPNTGELFF
>TRBD1|TRBJ1-1|TRBV6-5
CASSYGTGGTEAFF
>-|TRBJ2-7|TRBV7-9
CASSLMGGESYEQYF
>TRBD2|TRBJ2-5|TRBV5-6
CASSLGTSLETQYF
>-|TRBJ2-3|TRBV11-3
CASSSGPGDTQYF
>TRBD2|-|TRBV4-3
CASSQESGLAYEQYF
>-|TRBJ1-2|TRBV6-5
CASTQIGHGEGYTF
>TRBD2|TRBJ2-3|TRBV5-4
CASRRGAGGWTDTQYF
>-|TRBJ2-7|TRBV21-1
CASSTHRDRVTYEQYF
>-|TRBJ1-5|TRBV10-1
CASSETGINQPQHF
>TRBD1|TRBJ2-7|TRBV30
CAWSSGQGVYEQYF